This T cell receptor (beta chain) was retrieved from a study of blood T cell repertoires in COVID-19. Method: immunoSEQ multiplex PCR; TCRdb's copy keeps in-frame clones and lacks some. This table has more than 200,000 clones, around 90% appearing once. Sequencing used peripheral blood. This TCR derives from a human donor in a cohort sampled during active COVID-19.

In DNA, the CDR3 is TGTGCCAGCAGTGAGTGGACAGCTGCAGCTAATGAAAAACTGTTTTTT. Translating it yields CASSEWTAAANEKLFF. J is TRBJ1-4 and V is TRBV6-1, with D possibly TRBD1 on 6 matching bases. The ends were cut back, 3 bases at V and 3 bases at J, with 14 bases in the middle. In germline, CDR1 is MNHNS, CDR2 SASEGT. The CDR3 consists of 16 residues.